The clone carrying this T cell receptor (beta chain) appeared a single time. Its antigen is unknown. TCRdb used MiXCR to reprocess the 5' RACE reads, holding one entry per CDR3 protein. The data hold 500,000 to 650,000 distinct CDR3 sequences, with about 20% observed a single time. The sample belongs to a study of T-cell memory formation after mild COVID-19. The study, taken as a whole, reports: The second-wave clones peaking on day 37 were not confirmed as SARS-CoV-2-specific.

With V trimmed by 6 bases and J by 5 bases, 9 bases remained unmatched. This CDR3 has 13 amino acids. Germline-derived CDR1 and CDR2 are DFQATT and SNEGSKA (reference sequence). The sequencing sample was made of PBMCs or a T cell subset sorted from them (not recorded which). The clonotype originates from an adult woman who had mild COVID-19 (a few samples of this study predate the infection). Cell type and time point are not known. This sequence joins TRBV20-1 and TRBJ1-1, with 7 bases that match TRBD1. The CDR3 reads CSALTGTSTEAFF. For the CDR3, the DNA is TGCAGTGCCCTGACAGGGACTAGTACTGAAGCTTTCTTT.